The entry below describes one T cell receptor (beta chain). Its target is not known. The assay was immunoSEQ multiplex PCR, and TCRdb's table has in-frame clones only and misses some. The sample lists about 110,000 clones, 85% to 95% seen once, with about 7.8% in the top ten. The sample originates from a study of T cell responses to AZD1222 COVID-19 vaccine. The CDR3 has 14 amino acids. From germline, CDR1 is SGHDN and CDR2 FVKESK. V gave up 1 base and J gave up 7 bases, with 13 bases separating them. Overall study results and limits: Spike-specific TCR breadth and depth both grew after two AZD1222 doses. Only a handful of individuals given AZD1222 were seropositive at baseline. Variant regions that are unmutated are reportedly the target of nearly half of spike-specific TCRs.

The specimen was peripheral blood, collected on day 0 of AZD1222 vaccination. This clonotype was obtained from an adult in good health. This chain joins TRBV14 and TRBJ1-2, with D possibly matching TRBD1 (5 bases). CDR3: CASSQVGQGFGYTF. The CDR3 DNA reads TGTGCCAGCAGCCAAGTAGGTCAGGGCTTTGGCTACACCTTC.